This T cell receptor (beta chain) derives from a study of blood T cell repertoires in COVID-19. Trimming removed 2 bases at V and 2 bases at J, with 9 bases between. Germline values: CDR1 MDHEN, CDR2 SYDVKM. This CDR3 spans 14 amino acids. This table comes from immunoSEQ multiplex PCR, and its TCRdb copy is limited to in-frame clones, with some not included. This table holds about 330,000 clones, approximately 89% found once. The clonotype comes from a woman aged 25 to 39 who had recovered from COVID-19. Sequencing was carried out using PBMCs or T cells enriched from blood (not recorded which). The chain links TRBV28 to TRBJ1-1, with a tentative D call TRBD1 (5 bases). CDR3 DNA: TGTGCCAGCAGTTTAGCGGGGGATAACACTGAAGCTTTCTTT. Its protein is CASSLAGDNTEAFF.